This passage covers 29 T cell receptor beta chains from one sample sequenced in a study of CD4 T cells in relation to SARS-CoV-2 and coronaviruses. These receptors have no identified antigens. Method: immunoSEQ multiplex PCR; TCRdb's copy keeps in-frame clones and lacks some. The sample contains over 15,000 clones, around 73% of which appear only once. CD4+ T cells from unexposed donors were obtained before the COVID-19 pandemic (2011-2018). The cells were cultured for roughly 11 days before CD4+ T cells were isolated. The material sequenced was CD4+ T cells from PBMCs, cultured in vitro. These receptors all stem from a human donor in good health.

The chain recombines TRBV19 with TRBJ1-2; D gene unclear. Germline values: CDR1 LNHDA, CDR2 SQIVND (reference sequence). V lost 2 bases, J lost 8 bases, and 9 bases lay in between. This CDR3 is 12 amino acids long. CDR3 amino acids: CASSITDRGYTF. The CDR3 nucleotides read TGTGCCAGTAGTATAACCGACCGGGGCTACACCTTC. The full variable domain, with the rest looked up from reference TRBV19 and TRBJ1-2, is DGGITQSPKYLFRKEGQNVTLSCEQNLNHDAMYWYRQDPGQGLRLIYYSQIVNDFQKGDIAEGYSVSREKKESFPLTVTSAQKNPTAFYLCASSITDRGYTFGSGTRLTVV.

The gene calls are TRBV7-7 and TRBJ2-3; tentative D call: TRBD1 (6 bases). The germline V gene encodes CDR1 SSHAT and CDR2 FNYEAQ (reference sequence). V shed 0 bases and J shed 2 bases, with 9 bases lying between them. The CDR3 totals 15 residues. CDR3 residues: CASSLAGQTTDTQYF. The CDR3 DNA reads TGTGCCAGCAGCTTAGCCGGACAGACCACAGATACGCAGTATTTT.

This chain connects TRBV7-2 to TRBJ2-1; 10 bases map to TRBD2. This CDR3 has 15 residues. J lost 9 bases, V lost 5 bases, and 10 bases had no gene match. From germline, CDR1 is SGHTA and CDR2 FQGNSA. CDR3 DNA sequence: TGTGCCAGCAGCCAGACTAGCGGGCGACGCGCTGAGCAGTTCTTC. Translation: CASSQTSGRRAEQFF. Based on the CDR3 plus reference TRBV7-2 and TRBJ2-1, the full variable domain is GAGVSQSPSNKVTEKGKDVELRCDPISGHTALYWYRQSLGQGLEFLIYFQGNSAPDKSGLPSDRFSAERTGGSVSTLTIQRTQQEDSAVYLCASSQTSGRRAEQFFGPGTRLTVL.

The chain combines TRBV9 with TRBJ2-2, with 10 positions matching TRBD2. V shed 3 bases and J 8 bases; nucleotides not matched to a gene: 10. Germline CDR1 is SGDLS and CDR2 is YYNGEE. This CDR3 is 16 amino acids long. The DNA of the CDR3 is TGTGCCAGCAGCGCGGCGCTAGCGGGAGCAGGAGGGGAGCTGTTTTTT. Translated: CASSAALAGAGGELFF.

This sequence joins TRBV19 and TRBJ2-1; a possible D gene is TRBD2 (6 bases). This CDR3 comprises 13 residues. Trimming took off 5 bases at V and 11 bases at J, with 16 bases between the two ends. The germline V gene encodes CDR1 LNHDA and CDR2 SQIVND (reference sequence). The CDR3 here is CASSSDPGRKQFF. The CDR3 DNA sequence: TGTGCCAGTAGTTCCGACCCGGGGAGGAAGCAGTTCTTC.

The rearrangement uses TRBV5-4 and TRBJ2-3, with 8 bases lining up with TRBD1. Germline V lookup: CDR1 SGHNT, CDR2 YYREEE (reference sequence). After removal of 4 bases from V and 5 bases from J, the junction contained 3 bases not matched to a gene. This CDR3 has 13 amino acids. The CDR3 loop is CASSQTGGDTQYF. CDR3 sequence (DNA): TGTGCCAGCAGCCAAACAGGGGGAGATACGCAGTATTTT. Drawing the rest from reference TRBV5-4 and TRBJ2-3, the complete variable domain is ETGVTQSPTHLIKTRGQQVTLRCSSQSGHNTVSWYQQALGQGPQFIFQYYREEENGRGNFPPRFSGLQFPNYSSELNVNALELDDSALYLCASSQTGGDTQYFGPGTRLTVL.

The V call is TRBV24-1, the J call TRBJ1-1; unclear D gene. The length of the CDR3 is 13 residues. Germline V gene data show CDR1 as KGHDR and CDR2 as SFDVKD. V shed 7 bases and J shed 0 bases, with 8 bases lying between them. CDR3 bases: TGTGCCACCAGGAGGGAATTGAACACTGAAGCTTTCTTT. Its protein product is CATRRELNTEAFF.

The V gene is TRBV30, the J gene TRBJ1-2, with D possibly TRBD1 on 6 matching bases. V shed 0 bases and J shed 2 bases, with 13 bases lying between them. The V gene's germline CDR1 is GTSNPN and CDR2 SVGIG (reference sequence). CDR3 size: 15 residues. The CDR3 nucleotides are TGTGCCTGGAGTGTGGGAGGCAGGGGCAACTATGGCTACACCTTC. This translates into CAWSVGGRGNYGYTF.

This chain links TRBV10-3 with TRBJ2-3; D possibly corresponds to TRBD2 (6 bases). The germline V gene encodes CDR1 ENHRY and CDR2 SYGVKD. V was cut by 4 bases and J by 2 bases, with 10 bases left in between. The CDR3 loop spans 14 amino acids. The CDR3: CAISAGGITDTQYF. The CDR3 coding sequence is TGTGCCATCAGTGCGGGCGGGATCACAGATACGCAGTATTTT.

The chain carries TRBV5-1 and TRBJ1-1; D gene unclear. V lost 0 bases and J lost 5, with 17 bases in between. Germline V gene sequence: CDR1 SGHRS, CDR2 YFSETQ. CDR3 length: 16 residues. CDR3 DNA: TGCGCCAGCAGCTTGGCCGTGGCATTGGTCGGTACTGAAGCTTTCTTT. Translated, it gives CASSLAVALVGTEAFF.

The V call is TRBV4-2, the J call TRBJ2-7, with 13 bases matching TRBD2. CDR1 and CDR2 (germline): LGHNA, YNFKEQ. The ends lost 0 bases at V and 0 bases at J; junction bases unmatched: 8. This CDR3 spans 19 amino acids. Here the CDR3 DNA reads TGTGCCAGCAGCCAAGATTCGACTAGCGGGAGGCAAAGCTCCTACGAGCAGTACTTC. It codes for CASSQDSTSGRQSSYEQYF.

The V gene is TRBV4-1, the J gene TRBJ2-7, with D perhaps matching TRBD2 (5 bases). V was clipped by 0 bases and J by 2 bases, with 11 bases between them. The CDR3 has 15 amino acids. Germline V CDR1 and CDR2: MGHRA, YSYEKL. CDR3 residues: CASSQERARPYEQYF. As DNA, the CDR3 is TGCGCCAGCAGCCAAGAGCGGGCCAGGCCCTACGAGCAGTACTTC.

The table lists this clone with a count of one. This CDR3 reads CASSPGGQGGNEQFF. CDR3 DNA: TGTGCCAGCAGCCCAGGGGGACAGGGGGGCAATGAGCAGTTCTTC. This chain links TRBV7-9 with TRBJ2-1; 11 bases map to TRBD1. J gave up 6 bases and V 5 bases, and 6 bases lay outside the gene matches. CDR3 length: 15 amino acids. Germline V gives CDR1 SEHNR, CDR2 FQNEAQ (reference sequence).

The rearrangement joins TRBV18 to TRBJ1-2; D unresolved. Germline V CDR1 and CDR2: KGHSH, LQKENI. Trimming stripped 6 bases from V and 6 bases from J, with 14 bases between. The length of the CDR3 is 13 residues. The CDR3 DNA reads TGTGCCAGCTCCCCCGGAAGGGAACATGGCTACACCTTC. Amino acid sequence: CASSPGREHGYTF.

The chain's CDR3 is CASSLSQTRSTGELFF. As DNA, the CDR3 is TGTGCCAGCAGCTTGTCTCAAACTAGATCCACCGGGGAGCTGTTTTTT. The rearrangement uses TRBV7-8 and TRBJ2-2; TRBD2 might be the D (5 bases). CDR1 and CDR2 from the germline V gene are SGHVS and FQNEAQ. The V end lost 3 bases, the J end lost 4 bases, and 15 bases lay between the germline ends. This CDR3 region has 16 residues. The whole variable domain, filled in from reference TRBV7-8 and TRBJ2-2, reads GAGVSQSPRYKVAKRGQDVALRCDPISGHVSLFWYQQALGQGPEFLTYFQNEAQLDKSGLPSDRFFAERPEGSVSTLKIQRTQQEDSAVYLCASSLSQTRSTGELFFGEGSRLTVL.

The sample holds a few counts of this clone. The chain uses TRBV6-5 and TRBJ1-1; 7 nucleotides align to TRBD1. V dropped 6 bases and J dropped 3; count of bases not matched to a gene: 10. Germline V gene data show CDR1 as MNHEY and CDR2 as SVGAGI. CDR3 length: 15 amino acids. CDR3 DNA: TGTGCCAGCAGCCGGGACAGACCCCTATACACTGAAGCTTTCTTT. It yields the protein CASSRDRPLYTEAFF.

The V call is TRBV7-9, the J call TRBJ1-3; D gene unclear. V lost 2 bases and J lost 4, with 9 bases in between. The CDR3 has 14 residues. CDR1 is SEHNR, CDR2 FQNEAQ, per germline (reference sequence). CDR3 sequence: CASSLLLGGNTIYF. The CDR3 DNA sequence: TGTGCCAGCAGCTTATTGCTGGGAGGAAACACCATATATTTT.

CDR3 nucleotides: TGTGCCAGCAGCCGGACTTTTGCGGACAGGGGAGACACTGAAGCTTTCTTT. It translates to CASSRTFADRGDTEAFF. This rearrangement joins TRBV2 to TRBJ1-1; 9 bases are a match to TRBD1. The junction had 14 bases not matched to a gene; V was cut back by 6 bases and J by 3 bases. CDR3 length equals 17 residues. Germline V gene sequence: CDR1 SNHLY, CDR2 FYNNEI.

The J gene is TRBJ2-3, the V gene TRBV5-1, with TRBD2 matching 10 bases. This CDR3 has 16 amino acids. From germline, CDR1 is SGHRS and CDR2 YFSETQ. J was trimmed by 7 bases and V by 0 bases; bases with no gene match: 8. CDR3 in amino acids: CASSLAGAGGPNTQYF. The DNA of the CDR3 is TGCGCCAGCAGCTTGGCCGGAGCGGGAGGGCCAAATACGCAGTATTTT.

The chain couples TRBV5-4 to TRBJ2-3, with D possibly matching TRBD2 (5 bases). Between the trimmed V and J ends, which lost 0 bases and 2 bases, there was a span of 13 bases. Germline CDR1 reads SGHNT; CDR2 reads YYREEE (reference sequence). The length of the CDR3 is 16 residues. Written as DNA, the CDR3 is TGTGCCAGCAGCTTGGGGCGAGGGCAGCTCACAGATACGCAGTATTTT. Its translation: CASSLGRGQLTDTQYF.

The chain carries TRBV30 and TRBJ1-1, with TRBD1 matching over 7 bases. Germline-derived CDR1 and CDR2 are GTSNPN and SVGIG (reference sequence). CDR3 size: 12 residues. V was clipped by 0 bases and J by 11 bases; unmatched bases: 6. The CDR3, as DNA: TGTGCCTGGAGTGTCGACAGGGACGCGGCTTTCTTT. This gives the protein CAWSVDRDAAFF.

The CDR3 protein is CASSWTSGRPDTQYF. The CDR3, as DNA: TGTGCCAGCAGCTGGACTAGCGGGAGGCCAGATACGCAGTATTTT. This chain connects TRBV5-6 to TRBJ2-3; the match to TRBD2 covers 14 bases. The CDR3 totals 15 residues. Germline V gene sequence: CDR1 SGHDT, CDR2 YYEEEE. V was pared by 3 bases and J by 4 bases, with 1 base of the junction left unmatched.

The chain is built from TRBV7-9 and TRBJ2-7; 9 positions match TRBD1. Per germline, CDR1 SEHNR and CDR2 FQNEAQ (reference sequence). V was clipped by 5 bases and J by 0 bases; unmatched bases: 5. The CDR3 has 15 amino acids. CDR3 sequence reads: CASSPYRGPSYEQYF. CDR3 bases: TGTGCCAGCAGCCCCTACAGGGGGCCCTCCTACGAGCAGTACTTC.

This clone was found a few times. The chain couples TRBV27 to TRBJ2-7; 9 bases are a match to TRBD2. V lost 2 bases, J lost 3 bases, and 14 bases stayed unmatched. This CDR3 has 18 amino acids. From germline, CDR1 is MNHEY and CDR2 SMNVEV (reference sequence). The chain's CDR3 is CASSLKGTSFLPIYEQYF. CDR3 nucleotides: TGTGCCAGCAGTTTAAAGGGGACTAGCTTCCTTCCTATCTACGAGCAGTACTTC.

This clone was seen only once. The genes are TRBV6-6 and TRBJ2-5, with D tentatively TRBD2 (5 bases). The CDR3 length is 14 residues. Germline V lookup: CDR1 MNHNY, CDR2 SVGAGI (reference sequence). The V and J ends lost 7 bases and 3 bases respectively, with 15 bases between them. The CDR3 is CASTPGIEKETQYF. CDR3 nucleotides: TGTGCCAGCACCCCGGGGATCGAAAAAGAGACCCAGTACTTC.

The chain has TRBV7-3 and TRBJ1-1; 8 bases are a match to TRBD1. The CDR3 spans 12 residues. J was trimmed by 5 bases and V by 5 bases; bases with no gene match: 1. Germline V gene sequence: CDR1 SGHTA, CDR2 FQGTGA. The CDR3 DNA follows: TGTGCCAGCAGCACAGGGGGGACTGAAGCTTTCTTT. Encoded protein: CASSTGGTEAFF.

CDR3 sequence (DNA): TGTGCCAGCGGACAGGGAGGCACAGATACGCAGTATTTT. It encodes CASGQGGTDTQYF. This chain links TRBV6-5 with TRBJ2-3, with 8 bases identical to TRBD1. CDR1 and CDR2 from the germline V gene are MNHEY and SVGAGI. V lost 8 bases, J lost 1 base, and 2 bases stayed unmatched. The CDR3 extends over 13 amino acids.

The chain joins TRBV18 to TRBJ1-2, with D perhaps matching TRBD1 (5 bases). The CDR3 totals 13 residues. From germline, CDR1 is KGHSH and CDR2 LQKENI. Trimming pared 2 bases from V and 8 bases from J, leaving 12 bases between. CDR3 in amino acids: CASSPFDSSGYTF. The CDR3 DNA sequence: TGTGCCAGCTCACCATTCGACAGTAGCGGCTACACCTTC.

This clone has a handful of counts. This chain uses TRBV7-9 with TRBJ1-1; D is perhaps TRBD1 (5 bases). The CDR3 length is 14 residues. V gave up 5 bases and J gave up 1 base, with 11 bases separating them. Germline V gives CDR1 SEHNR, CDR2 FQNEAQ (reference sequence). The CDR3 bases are TGTGCCAGCAGCGGCGGGACGGAGAACACTGAAGCTTTCTTT. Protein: CASSGGTENTEAFF. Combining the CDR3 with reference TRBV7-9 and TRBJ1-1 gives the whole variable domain DTGVSQNPRHKITKRGQNVTFRCDPISEHNRLYWYRQTLGQGPEFLTYFQNEAQLEKSRLLSDRFSAERPKGSFSTLEIQRTEQGDSAMYLCASSGGTENTEAFFGQGTRLTVV.